The rows below give T cell receptor beta chains drawn from one sample of a study of blood T cell repertoires in COVID-19. Data came from immunoSEQ multiplex PCR; TCRdb stores just in-frame clones and leaves some out. Of more than 250,000 clones listed, about 80% are singletons. What was sequenced was peripheral blood. Every receptor here comes from a human donor in a cohort sampled during active COVID-19. The CDR3 runs from the conserved cysteine through the conserved F or W. Each record gives: clone size, D gene, V gene, J gene, CDR3 protein, CDR3 DNA. The D gene is left open where the match is weak. The listing skips clone size in some rows; elsewhere it reads once, few, many or a size class.

clone_size: .
d_call: TRBD1
v_call: TRBV7-7
j_call: TRBJ2-6
cdr3_aa: CASSFHWSLRQGASGANVLTF
cdr3_nt: TGTGCTAGCAGCTTCCATTGGAGTCTGAGACAGGGGGCCTCTGGGGCCAACGTCCTGACTTTC

clone_size: .
d_call: TRBD1
v_call: TRBV19
j_call: TRBJ2-7
cdr3_aa: CASNSPGQGGEQYF
cdr3_nt: TGTGCCAGTAATTCACCGGGACAGGGAGGCGAGCAGTACTTC

clone_size: .
d_call: TRBD1
v_call: TRBV7-3
j_call: TRBJ2-2
cdr3_aa: CASSQGQGRTGELFF
cdr3_nt: TGTGCCAGCAGCCAAGGACAGGGAAGAACCGGGGAGCTGTTTTTT

clone_size: .
d_call: .
v_call: TRBV7-6
j_call: TRBJ2-2
cdr3_aa: CASSSANTGELFF
cdr3_nt: TGTGCCAGCAGCTCGGCGAACACCGGGGAGCTGTTTTTT

clone_size: .
d_call: TRBD1
v_call: TRBV11-2
j_call: TRBJ2-4
cdr3_aa: CASSLRGQGIQYF
cdr3_nt: TGTGCCAGCAGCTTACGGGGACAGGGCATTCAGTACTTC

clone_size: .
d_call: .
v_call: TRBV5-1
j_call: TRBJ2-1
cdr3_aa: CASSKGGPTRDEQFF
cdr3_nt: TGCGCCAGCAGCAAAGGTGGTCCCACGAGGGATGAGCAGTTCTTC

clone_size: .
d_call: .
v_call: TRBV7-3
j_call: TRBJ2-3
cdr3_aa: CASSLQGGGVTQYF
cdr3_nt: TGTGCCAGCAGCTTGCAAGGAGGCGGGGTTACGCAGTATTTT

clone_size: .
d_call: TRBD1
v_call: TRBV6-1
j_call: TRBJ1-2
cdr3_aa: CASSEGQGGFYGYTF
cdr3_nt: TGTGCCAGCAGTGAGGGACAGGGTGGTTTCTATGGCTACACCTTC

clone_size: .
d_call: .
v_call: TRBV29-1
j_call: TRBJ1-1
cdr3_aa: CSVEDQARPSGEAFF
cdr3_nt: TGCAGCGTTGAAGATCAGGCACGGCCAAGCGGGGAAGCTTTCTTT

clone_size: few
d_call: TRBD2
v_call: TRBV19
j_call: TRBJ2-7
cdr3_aa: CASRGGEVYEQYF
cdr3_nt: TGTGCCAGTCGCGGGGGAGAAGTTTACGAGCAGTACTTC

clone_size: .
d_call: TRBD1
v_call: TRBV28
j_call: TRBJ2-7
cdr3_aa: CASSSIRGRSEQYF
cdr3_nt: TGTGCCAGCAGTTCCATCAGGGGGCGGTCCGAGCAGTACTTC

clone_size: .
d_call: .
v_call: TRBV28
j_call: TRBJ1-2
cdr3_aa: CAAGKYYGYTF
cdr3_nt: TGTGCAGCAGGGAAATACTATGGCTACACCTTC

clone_size: .
d_call: .
v_call: TRBV7-2
j_call: TRBJ1-3
cdr3_aa: CASSLGGGVGGNTIYF
cdr3_nt: TGTGCCAGCAGCTTAGGGGGGGGCGTGGGAGGAAACACCATATATTTT

clone_size: .
d_call: .
v_call: TRBV11-2
j_call: TRBJ1-2
cdr3_aa: CASSNSGGGNYGYTF
cdr3_nt: TGTGCCAGCAGCAATAGCGGGGGTGGGAACTATGGCTACACCTTC

clone_size: .
d_call: TRBD1
v_call: TRBV5-1
j_call: TRBJ2-1
cdr3_aa: CASSVTGGRDNEQFF
cdr3_nt: TGCGCCAGCAGCGTAACAGGGGGGCGCGACAATGAGCAGTTCTTC

clone_size: .
d_call: .
v_call: TRBV29-1
j_call: TRBJ1-2
cdr3_aa: CSVEGRGTNYGYTF
cdr3_nt: TGCAGCGTTGAAGGTAGGGGGACCAACTATGGCTACACCTTC

clone_size: once
d_call: TRBD1
v_call: TRBV6-5
j_call: TRBJ1-3
cdr3_aa: CASRGLGGAGNTIYF
cdr3_nt: TGTGCCAGCAGGGGGTTAGGGGGCGCTGGAAACACCATATATTTT

clone_size: .
d_call: TRBD1
v_call: TRBV7-8
j_call: TRBJ1-2
cdr3_aa: CASSSMTGTYGYTF
cdr3_nt: TGTGCCAGCAGCTCGATGACAGGGACCTATGGCTACACCTTC

clone_size: .
d_call: .
v_call: TRBV11-3
j_call: TRBJ1-3
cdr3_aa: CASGFGNTIYF
cdr3_nt: TGTGCGTCGGGGTTTGGAAACACCATATATTTT

clone_size: .
d_call: .
v_call: TRBV9
j_call: TRBJ2-1
cdr3_aa: CASSRRDTYNEQFF
cdr3_nt: TGTGCCAGCAGCCGTCGGGACACTTACAATGAGCAGTTCTTC

clone_size: medium-sized
d_call: .
v_call: TRBV28
j_call: TRBJ1-1
cdr3_aa: CASSRVEETGVNTEAFF
cdr3_nt: TGTGCCAGCAGTCGCGTGGAGGAGACAGGTGTGAACACTGAAGCTTTCTTT

clone_size: .
d_call: TRBD2
v_call: TRBV9
j_call: TRBJ2-1
cdr3_aa: CASSVVSGSYEQFF
cdr3_nt: TGTGCCAGCAGCGTAGTAAGCGGGAGCTATGAGCAGTTCTTC